A selection of T cell receptor beta chains follows, all from one sample in a study of shared clonotypes between healthy human individuals. Clones were sequenced by immunoSEQ multiplex PCR, and TCRdb holds only the in-frame ones, with some missing. The sample contains 2 million to 2.5 million clones, more than 85% of which appear only once. The sample comprised naive CD4+ T cells from PBMCs. These receptor sequences come from a man younger than 35 in good health. Some clones in this sample may be carry-over from other donors' samples. The CDR3 runs from the conserved cysteine through the conserved F or W. Rows give clone size only sometimes, using once, few, many, or a class for an expanded clone.

j_call: TRBJ2-1
v_call: TRBV7-6
clone_size: -
cdr3_aa: CASSWETSGSRYEQFF

j_call: TRBJ1-2
v_call: TRBV4-1
clone_size: -
cdr3_aa: CASSQEPGLDYGYTF

j_call: TRBJ2-1
v_call: TRBV19
clone_size: -
cdr3_aa: CASSTTGPYNEQFF

j_call: TRBJ1-3
v_call: TRBV28
clone_size: -
cdr3_aa: CASSSRDRVKSSGNTIYF

j_call: TRBJ1-5
v_call: TRBV6-6
clone_size: -
cdr3_aa: CASSARTNQPQHF

j_call: TRBJ2-3
v_call: TRBV5-1
clone_size: -
cdr3_aa: CASSLAQRDTDTQYF

j_call: TRBJ2-7
v_call: TRBV7-8
clone_size: -
cdr3_aa: CASSPDWAYEQYF

j_call: TRBJ2-7
v_call: TRBV9
clone_size: -
cdr3_aa: CASSVRAGGSEQYF

j_call: TRBJ2-2
v_call: TRBV7-6
clone_size: few
cdr3_aa: CASSFSGTGELFF

j_call: TRBJ2-7
v_call: TRBV25-1
clone_size: once
cdr3_aa: CASKGSFYEQYF

j_call: TRBJ2-4
v_call: TRBV5-1
clone_size: -
cdr3_aa: CASSSSDRGINIQYF

j_call: TRBJ2-1
v_call: TRBV5-1
clone_size: -
cdr3_aa: CASNLQGSYNEQFF

j_call: TRBJ2-7
v_call: TRBV5-1
clone_size: -
cdr3_aa: CASSIDRSYEQYF

j_call: TRBJ2-6
v_call: TRBV5-6
clone_size: -
cdr3_aa: CASSLGLGAGGANVLTF

j_call: TRBJ1-3
v_call: TRBV6-1
clone_size: -
cdr3_aa: CASSEALGNTIYF

j_call: TRBJ1-2
v_call: TRBV2
clone_size: -
cdr3_aa: CASSRETGVNYGYTF

j_call: TRBJ2-3
v_call: TRBV2
clone_size: -
cdr3_aa: CASRDARGSTDTQYF

j_call: TRBJ1-5
v_call: TRBV18
clone_size: -
cdr3_aa: CASSPTGDSNQPQHF

j_call: TRBJ2-3
v_call: TRBV28
clone_size: -
cdr3_aa: CASSLSKYDTQYF

j_call: TRBJ2-7
v_call: TRBV5-4
clone_size: -
cdr3_aa: CASSFGRAGDSYEQYF

j_call: TRBJ2-5
v_call: TRBV13
clone_size: -
cdr3_aa: CASALGLAGGETQYF

j_call: TRBJ2-1
v_call: TRBV6-6
clone_size: -
cdr3_aa: CASSSPTSGSNEQFF

j_call: TRBJ2-1
v_call: TRBV5-1
clone_size: -
cdr3_aa: CASSQDRVNEQFF

j_call: TRBJ2-7
v_call: TRBV19
clone_size: -
cdr3_aa: CASMSGTGYEQYF

j_call: TRBJ2-1
v_call: TRBV15
clone_size: -
cdr3_aa: CATSRRGRRLYSYNEQFF

j_call: TRBJ2-7
v_call: TRBV6-5
clone_size: -
cdr3_aa: CASSNTGISYEQYF

j_call: TRBJ2-7
v_call: TRBV6-5
clone_size: -
cdr3_aa: CASHKAGAYEQYF

j_call: TRBJ2-6
v_call: TRBV7-2
clone_size: -
cdr3_aa: CASSPPRGSGANVLTF

j_call: TRBJ2-5
v_call: TRBV28
clone_size: once
cdr3_aa: CASRKGGIETQYF

j_call: TRBJ2-7
v_call: TRBV6-1
clone_size: once
cdr3_aa: CASTYPGQTYEQYF

j_call: TRBJ2-1
v_call: TRBV28
clone_size: once
cdr3_aa: CASSLWAGLSSYNEQFF

j_call: TRBJ2-3
v_call: TRBV27
clone_size: -
cdr3_aa: CASSFWGRNTQYF